This TCR beta chain was identified during a study of HIV-infected children after antiretroviral therapy interruption (dated by TCRdb to between 2018 and 2021). The study in broad terms: Eight children, all with CD4+ count above 500 and viral load below 50 copies/ml, were included, of whom four were on planned treatment interruption and four were on continuous treatment. Interruption-arm samples came from week 0, week 12, end of interruption (week 24 or 48), and about 3 years after study end. The interruption group had a median age of approximately 9 years, compared with 7 to 8 years in the continuous treatment group. Exposure to EBV and CMV had been recorded for most participating children. TCR repertoires were compared between children on planned treatment interruption and children on continuous antiretroviral treatment, alongside thymic output measurements. In the continuous-treatment arm, samples from corresponding weeks 0, 48 and 150 were analyzed.

This clonotype was seen ten or more times. Its antigen specificity is not known. Within one base of it there is no much larger clone, and no base qualities were kept. Read against the paper, the sample's treatment or condition label means: PENTA 11 planned treatment interruption arm or continuous ART arm. The participants, all children from the United Kingdom aged 2 to 15 years, had been on at least three-drug ART for a minimum of 24 weeks. Cryopreserved PBMCs containing at least 5 million viable cells were required, and several candidate patients were excluded because of low viable PBMC yield. Naive CD4+ CD45RA+ CD45RO- T cells were FACS-sorted from thawed PBMCs on a FACSAria III cell sorter. After sorting, the cells were fixed and RNA was extracted first with the RNeasy FFPE kit and then with the RNeasy Micro kit. Results and caveats for the whole study, not just this receptor: In the naive CD4+ repertoires of PTI patients, CDR3 sharing between time points dropped after the start of interruption, while many sequences were shared between the end of interruption and 3 years later. An increase in the naive CD4+ Gini coefficient was observed by the end of treatment interruption, suggesting clonal expansion, and a return to baseline was observed by 3 years. The low number of patients is a limitation and the data should be interpreted with caution. Minor non-naive CD45RA+ populations such as EMRA or stem memory cells might have been included among the sorted CD45RA+ naive cells.

The library came from 3' RACE. To correct PCR amplification bias, TCR libraries were generated from RNA with a 3' RACE protocol that used unique molecular identifiers. Amplicon libraries were pooled in groups of up to roughly 12 and sequenced on an Illumina MiSeq using v2 2x250 paired-end chemistry. Per the original workflow: Decombinator was used to process the reads, assigning V and J genes and CDR3 and applying barcode-based correction of errors and PCR bias. Before Gini coefficients were calculated with the R ineq package, the repertoires were subsampled to the same depth. Three approaches were used to assess CDR3 similarity: GLIPH, Hamming distance and a shared triplet metric. TCRdb ran its own pipeline on the public reads, namely fastp trimming at Q25 and MiXCR clone calling, and kept in-frame beta chains. CDR3 protein sequences are deduplicated, and each keeps its most common genes and DNA. These V and J calls rely on TCRdb rather than the paper's analysis. The sample has some 38,000 distinct CDR3 sequences on record, approximately 7% of them singletons. The ten biggest clones cover more than 0.95% of the sample.

The clonotype comes from a pool of human donors with HIV. The sequencing here drew on CD45RA+ CD4+ T cells from PBMCs, pooled from several time points, taken from a donor given antiretroviral therapy, either interrupted or continuous. The meaning of the sample's cell subset or site label: naive CD4+ CD45RA+ CD45RO- T cells.

The CDR3 protein sequence reads: CASSPLRSVTQRTQYF. The bases read TGCGCCAGCAGCCCCTTGAGGAGCGTCACACAGAGGACCCAGTACTTC. The chain joins TRBV4-1 to TRBJ2-5; the D gene cannot be named for sure. There are 16 amino acids in the CDR3, from cysteine to phenylalanine inclusive. The DNA shown is the 48-base CDR3, in frame from base 1. CDR1 and CDR2 are drawn from the germline V gene: MGHRA, YSYEKL. Deletion took 4 bases off V and 7 bases off J, with a span of 22 bases between the germline ends.